Given below is one T cell receptor beta chain in context. This record comes from a study of blood T cell repertoires in COVID-19. The overall study: Sites in the United States, Italy and Spain provided acute and convalescent COVID-19 samples.

Germline CDR1 SGHNT, CDR2 YENEEA. The CDR3 has 15 residues. The V and J ends lost 5 bases and 2 bases, in that order; junction bases with no gene match: 3. The authors' processing: The authors estimated nucleated cell counts from reference gene primer amplification. Repertoires were generated with immunoSEQ multiplex PCR, while TCRdb's copy carries only in-frame clones and drops some. From that table come the V and J calls and clone size; the DNA was used to work out D and trimming. Here the sample spans about 330,000 clones, 75% to 85% being singletons. This receptor was identified in a human donor in a cohort sampled during active COVID-19. What was sequenced was peripheral blood. The V gene is TRBV11-3, the J gene TRBJ2-1; TRBD2 aligns across 10 bases. DNA for the CDR3: TGTGCCAGCAGCCAACTAGCGGGGCCCTACAATGAGCAGTTCTTC. Its translation is CASSQLAGPYNEQFF.